A single sample gave rise to the 27 T cell receptor beta chains below, sequenced in a study of cytomegalovirus exposure and HLA in healthy donors. The assay was immunoSEQ multiplex PCR, and TCRdb's table has in-frame clones only and misses some. Of about 130,000 clones listed, around 80% were seen once; the top ten hold 30%. Sequencing was performed on PBMCs. The receptors derive from a man aged 30 to 39 in good health and CMV-seropositive.

The CDR3 coding sequence is TGTGCCAGCAGTAAGGGACTAGCCTACGAGCAGTACTTC. Its protein is CASSKGLAYEQYF. The chain joins TRBV5-4 to TRBJ2-7, with 8 bases lining up with TRBD2. CDR3 length: 13 amino acids. V gave up 5 bases and J gave up 2 bases; unmatched junction bases: 3. CDR1 is SGHNT and CDR2 is YYREEE in the germline V gene (reference sequence). The entire variable domain, with the rest obtained from reference TRBV5-4 and TRBJ2-7, is as follows: ETGVTQSPTHLIKTRGQQVTLRCSSQSGHNTVSWYQQALGQGPQFIFQYYREEENGRGNFPPRFSGLQFPNYSSELNVNALELDDSALYLCASSKGLAYEQYFGPGTRLTVT.

V usage is TRBV5-4 and J usage is TRBJ2-4, with 9 bases fitting TRBD1. The CDR3 loop spans 16 amino acids. Germline-derived CDR1 and CDR2 are SGHNT and YYREEE (reference sequence). The V gene end was trimmed by 4 bases and the J gene end by 7 bases; junction bases not matched to a gene: 12. The CDR3 protein is CASSMLTGGGKNIQYF. In DNA form, the CDR3 reads TGTGCCAGCAGCATGCTGACAGGGGGGGGAAAGAACATTCAGTACTTC.

The CDR3 DNA reads as TGCGCCAGCAGCTTGGCGGAGACAGGGCTCAATGAGCAGTTCTTC. Amino acid sequence: CASSLAETGLNEQFF. The rearrangement uses TRBV5-1 and TRBJ2-1, with 7 bases that match TRBD1. Per the germline V gene, CDR1 is SGHRS and CDR2 is YFSETQ. This CDR3 has 15 amino acids. With 0 bases clipped from V and 6 bases from J, the junction kept 6 bases outside the gene matches.

This sequence joins TRBV6-6 and TRBJ1-3, with 11 bases lining up with TRBD1. The V segment lost 5 bases and the J segment 4 bases; nucleotides outside the gene matches: 4. This CDR3 region has 15 residues. CDR1 and CDR2 from the germline V gene are MNHNY and SVGAGI (reference sequence). This chain's CDR3 is CASSPRTGGGNTIYF. Here the CDR3 DNA reads TGTGCCAGCAGTCCCCGGACAGGGGGCGGAAACACCATATATTTT.

This chain connects TRBV6-6 to TRBJ2-2; 7 nucleotides match TRBD2. Germline lookup yields CDR1 MNHNY and CDR2 SVGAGI (reference sequence). This CDR3 is 14 amino acids long. V gave up 6 bases and J gave up 2 bases; unmatched junction bases: 3. In DNA form, the CDR3 reads TGTGCCAGCAGAGCGGGGAGTAACACCGGGGAGCTGTTTTTT. Translating gives CASRAGSNTGELFF.

V and J are TRBV27 and TRBJ2-7; unclear D gene. Between the trimmed V and J ends, which lost 5 bases and 4 bases, there was a span of 15 bases. This CDR3 comprises 14 residues. The germline gives CDR1 MNHEY, CDR2 SMNVEV (reference sequence). In nucleotides, the CDR3 is TGTGCCAGCAGTAGAGCCGCCAGGCAGTACGAGCAGTACTTC. Amino acids: CASSRAARQYEQYF.

This chain joins TRBV7-9 and TRBJ1-2; TRBD1 matches 7 bases. The CDR3 extends over 12 amino acids. Trimming took 6 bases from V and 4 from J; bases not matched to a gene: 2. Per the germline V gene, CDR1 is SEHNR and CDR2 is FQNEAQ (reference sequence). Here the CDR3 reads CASRSGGYGYTF. The DNA of the CDR3 is TGTGCCAGCAGGTCAGGGGGCTATGGCTACACCTTC.

The rearrangement uses TRBV9 and TRBJ2-3, with D possibly TRBD1 on 5 matching bases. Trimming removed 0 bases at V and 7 bases at J, with 18 bases between. From germline, CDR1 is SGDLS and CDR2 YYNGEE. CDR3 size: 16 residues. This chain's CDR3 is CASSVDGQGNGNTQYF. The CDR3 region has the DNA TGTGCCAGCAGCGTAGATGGGCAGGGAAATGGAAATACGCAGTATTTT.

V usage is TRBV5-1 and J usage is TRBJ2-2; TRBD2 might be the D (5 bases). V dropped 4 bases and J dropped 4 bases, with 20 bases sitting between them. Germline lookup yields CDR1 SGHRS and CDR2 YFSETQ. The CDR3 length is 17 residues. DNA for the CDR3: TGCGCCAGCAGCCCCCCCCGGGATCTCCTCGGCACCGGGGAGCTGTTTTTT. Amino acid sequence: CASSPPRDLLGTGELFF.

The CDR3 loop is CASSLAGISSYNEQFF. CDR3 nucleotides: TGTGCCAGCAGCTTAGCGGGGATAAGCTCCTACAATGAGCAGTTCTTC. The rearrangement links TRBV5-4 to TRBJ2-1, with 7 bases lining up with TRBD2. The germline V gene encodes CDR1 SGHNT and CDR2 YYREEE (reference sequence). J gave up 0 bases and V 2 bases, and 5 bases lay outside the gene matches. The CDR3 loop spans 16 amino acids.

The V call is TRBV10-3, the J call TRBJ2-5; 10 bases map to TRBD1. CDR3 length equals 16 residues. Germline V gene sequence: CDR1 ENHRY, CDR2 SYGVKD. J was trimmed by 4 bases and V by 0 bases; bases with no gene match: 5. CDR3 protein: CAISESTGGLRETQYF. The CDR3 DNA is TGTGCCATCAGTGAGTCGACAGGGGGCCTCAGAGAGACCCAGTACTTC.

This chain connects TRBV18 to TRBJ1-2, with D perhaps TRBD1 (5 bases). The CDR3 is 14 residues long. The germline CDR1 and CDR2 sequences are KGHSH and LQKENI. Trimming took off 6 bases at V and 5 bases at J, with 16 bases between the two ends. The CDR3 nucleotides read TGTGCCAGCTCGGGGCAGAGTCTGAATTATGGCTACACCTTC. It yields the protein CASSGQSLNYGYTF. Combining the CDR3 with reference TRBV18 and TRBJ1-2 gives the whole variable domain NAGVMQNPRHLVRRRGQEARLRCSPMKGHSHVYWYRQLPEEGLKFMVYLQKENIIDESGMPKERFSAEFPKEGPSILRIQQVVRGDSAAYFCASSGQSLNYGYTFGSGTRLTVV.

The rearrangement links TRBV11-2 to TRBJ2-2; the match to TRBD1 covers 7 bases. Germline CDR1 reads SGHAT; CDR2 reads FQNNGV. CDR3 size: 15 residues. V shed 5 bases and J 4 bases; nucleotides not matched to a gene: 7. The CDR3 sequence is CASSPPGTATGELFF. The CDR3 nucleotides are TGTGCCAGCAGCCCGCCTGGGACAGCCACCGGGGAGCTGTTTTTT. The full variable domain, with the rest looked up from reference TRBV11-2 and TRBJ2-2, is EAGVAQSPRYKIIEKRQSVAFWCNPISGHATLYWYQQILGQGPKLLIQFQNNGVVDDSQLPKDRFSAERLKGVDSTLKIQPAKLEDSAVYLCASSPPGTATGELFFGEGSRLTVL.

This clone has a single count. The CDR3 protein is CASSLEVGGVSYEQYF. Written as DNA, the CDR3 is TGTGCCAGCAGCTTAGAAGTGGGCGGGGTCTCCTACGAGCAGTACTTC. This chain links TRBV7-9 with TRBJ2-7, with D perhaps TRBD2 (6 bases). Germline V gene sequence: CDR1 SEHNR, CDR2 FQNEAQ (reference sequence). V was pared by 1 base and J by 0 bases, with 13 bases between. The length of the CDR3 is 16 residues.

The CDR3 is CAISLGGGADIQYF. The CDR3, as DNA: TGTGCCATCAGCCTCGGGGGTGGGGCGGACATTCAGTACTTC. V and J are TRBV10-3 and TRBJ2-4; TRBD2 might be the D (6 bases). The CDR3 extends over 14 amino acids. From germline, CDR1 is ENHRY and CDR2 SYGVKD. V shed 6 bases and J shed 8 bases, with 17 bases lying between them.

V and J are TRBV29-1 and TRBJ2-5; perhaps TRBD2 as D (5 bases). CDR3 size: 14 residues. V shed 3 bases and J shed 4 bases, with 15 bases lying between them. CDR1 is SQVTM and CDR2 is ANQGSEA in the germline V gene. CDR3 in amino acids: CSVDTLGSRETQYF. CDR3 coding DNA: TGCAGCGTTGATACTCTGGGGAGTAGAGAGACCCAGTACTTC.

The CDR3 spells CASTMRRETGELFF. CDR3 nucleotides: TGTGCCAGCACCATGAGAAGGGAGACCGGGGAGCTGTTTTTT. V gene TRBV6-1 combines with J gene TRBJ2-2, with D perhaps TRBD2 (5 bases). Germline lookup yields CDR1 MNHNS and CDR2 SASEGT. The length of the CDR3 is 14 residues. The V end was cut by 7 bases, the J end by 5 bases, with 14 bases between.

This clone turned up a few times. The genes are TRBV28 and TRBJ2-7; D unresolved. The CDR3 contains 12 residues. With 4 bases removed from V and 3 bases from J, the gap between germline ends came to 7 bases. The germline V gene has CDR1 MDHEN and CDR2 SYDVKM. The CDR3 spells CASSSFYYEQYF. The CDR3 DNA reads TGTGCCAGCAGTTCTTTTTACTACGAGCAGTACTTC.

The chain joins TRBV30 to TRBJ1-6; a possible D gene is TRBD1 (5 bases). The CDR3 runs 17 residues. The V end lost 6 bases, the J end lost 0 bases, and 18 bases lay between the germline ends. Per germline, CDR1 GTSNPN and CDR2 SVGIG (reference sequence). The CDR3 nucleotides read TGTGCCTGCCCGCGGGGGACTGGGAGCTCCTATAATTCACCCCTCCACTTT. Translation gives CACPRGTGSSYNSPLHF.

The chain combines TRBV4-2 with TRBJ2-7; 10 bases are a match to TRBD2. Germline V CDR1 and CDR2: LGHNA, YNFKEQ. CDR3 size: 17 residues. Trimming took 2 bases from V and 5 from J; bases not matched to a gene: 12. The CDR3 is CASSQRLYLAGDHEQYF. CDR3 coding DNA: TGTGCCAGCAGCCAACGCCTCTATCTAGCGGGGGACCACGAGCAGTACTTC.

The V gene is TRBV15, the J gene TRBJ2-1, with a weak D call TRBD1 (6 bases). The CDR3 is 13 residues long. V lost 0 bases, J lost 6 bases, and 6 bases lay in between. The V gene's germline CDR1 is LNHNV and CDR2 YYDKDF (reference sequence). As DNA, the CDR3 is TGTGCCACCAGCAGAGAGACAGGCAATGAGCAGTTCTTC. Its protein is CATSRETGNEQFF.

A few counts support this clone. The V call is TRBV29-1, the J call TRBJ2-7; perhaps TRBD2 as D (5 bases). V lost 4 bases, J lost 0 bases, and 7 bases lay in between. The CDR3 has 12 residues. In germline, CDR1 is SQVTM, CDR2 ANQGSEA. The CDR3, as DNA: TGCAGCGTTGGTGGACTCTCCTACGAGCAGTACTTC. Translated: CSVGGLSYEQYF.

CDR3 residues: CASSYLLQGKGTEAFF. The CDR3 bases are TGTGCCAGCAGCTACCTATTACAGGGCAAGGGCACTGAAGCTTTCTTT. The gene calls are TRBV9 and TRBJ1-1; D perhaps matches TRBD1 (6 bases). The CDR3 contains 16 residues. CDR1 is SGDLS, CDR2 YYNGEE, per germline. Trimming shortened V by 4 bases and J by 4 bases, and 20 bases separated the two germline ends.

J is TRBJ2-5 and V is TRBV4-3; 7 bases are a match to TRBD1. Per the germline V gene, CDR1 is LGHNA and CDR2 is YSLEER. After removal of 3 bases from V and 3 bases from J, the junction contained 4 bases not matched to a gene. This CDR3 has 14 amino acids. CDR3 sequence: CASSHPTGKETQYF. DNA of the CDR3: TGCGCCAGCAGCCACCCGACAGGGAAAGAGACCCAGTACTTC.

This chain connects TRBV11-2 to TRBJ2-7; TRBD1 is a possible D gene (7 bases). V shed 4 bases and J shed 0 bases, with 13 bases lying between them. Per the germline V gene, CDR1 is SGHAT and CDR2 is FQNNGV. The CDR3 loop spans 15 amino acids. The CDR3 region has the DNA TGTGCCAGCAGCTCCCCTCAGGGGGGCTCCTACGAGCAGTACTTC. This codes for CASSSPQGGSYEQYF.

The chain uses TRBV5-1 and TRBJ2-5; D is perhaps TRBD2 (5 bases). V shed 3 bases and J shed 5 bases, with 14 bases lying between them. From germline, CDR1 is SGHRS and CDR2 YFSETQ. The CDR3 extends over 14 amino acids. The CDR3 bases are TGCGCCAGCAGCTCCTACGGGGTCTGGGAGACCCAGTACTTC. Translating gives CASSSYGVWETQYF.

The CDR3 DNA is TGTGCCAGCAGCCTCTTCCAGGGCACTGAAGCTTTCTTT. Its protein product is CASSLFQGTEAFF. The chain links TRBV7-3 to TRBJ1-1; possibly TRBD1 for D (5 bases). The V gene lost 5 bases and the J gene lost 4 bases, with 11 bases spanning the gap. This CDR3 has 13 residues. CDR1 and CDR2 (germline): SGHTA, FQGTGA.